This T cell receptor beta chain was profiled in a study of blood T cell repertoires in COVID-19. Study context: Samples came from the United States, Italy and Spain, spanning acute and convalescent COVID-19. In each case, the material was cDNA or gDNA derived from T cells, B-cell-depleted T cells, or PBMCs.

Seattle researchers signed up patients amid active infection and tracked them longitudinally. This clone showed up just once. The CDR3 has 15 residues. Germline loops: CDR1 SGHVS, CDR2 FNYEAQ. V lost 5 bases and J 1 base, leaving 14 bases between the germline ends. The authors' processing: Scientists estimated how many nucleated cells there were by amplifying reference gene primers. Profiled with immunoSEQ multiplex PCR; TCRdb holds only in-frame clones, not every one. V and J calls and clone size come straight from that table; D and trimming were deduced from the DNA. The sample shows about 400,000 clones, 65% to 90% of them seen only once.

The source of this sequence is a woman aged 55-70 years with COVID-19, enrolled during active disease. V usage is TRBV7-6 and J usage is TRBJ1-1, with a tentative D call TRBD1 (5 bases). The sequenced sample consisted of peripheral blood. The CDR3 DNA follows: TGTGCCAGCAGCCCGGCGGGACGGTCGAACACTGAAGCTTTCTTT. Translated: CASSPAGRSNTEAFF.